The rows below give T cell receptor beta chains drawn from one sample of a study of T-cell reconstitution after alpha-beta-depleted transplantation in children. TCRdb recomputed calls from the PCR reads with MiXCR, one row per CDR3 protein. Of hundreds of thousands of distinct CDR3 sequences listed, about 15% are singletons. Sequences were derived from PBMCs, mostly from graft donor cells, sampled 360 days after TCRalphabeta/CD19-depleted stem cell transplant. All receptors come from a male patient aged 10 to 17 who had a stem cell transplant for acute lymphoblastic leukemia, so the T cells may come from the graft donor. Each CDR3 is given with its conserved first and last residue. D genes are given only for firm matches. Size is stated for part of the rows, as once, few or many counts, or as a class when the clone is expanded.

>TRBJ2-2|NA|TRBV12-3/TRBV12-4|TRBD2
TGTGCCAGCAGCCCCGGGACTAGCGGGAGACACGGGGAGCTGTTTTTT
CASSPGTSGRHGELFF
>TRBJ2-7|many|TRBV4-2|TRBD2
TGTGCCAGCAGCCCCGGGGCGGGAGGCTACGAGCAGTACTTC
CASSPGAGGYEQYF
>TRBJ2-1|NA|TRBV11-2|NA
TGTGTGACTGTGGCGTTGAGCTCCTACAATGAGCAGTTCTTC
CVTVALSSYNEQFF
>TRBJ2-1|few|TRBV5-1|NA
TGCGCCAGCAGCCCCCCTTGGGACTTAAGACGAGGTCGGTACAATGAGCAGTTCTTC
CASSPPWDLRRGRYNEQFF
>TRBJ2-3|NA|TRBV4-1|NA
TGCGCCAGCAGCCAAGAAAGCGACCCTAGCACAGATACGCAGTATTTT
CASSQESDPSTDTQYF
>TRBJ2-7|few|TRBV10-2|NA
TGCGCCAGCAGTGCGAACTACTACTCCTACGAGCAGTACTTC
CASSANYYSYEQYF
>TRBJ2-3|NA|TRBV5-1|TRBD1
TGCGCCAGCAGCTCCGAGACAGGGGCCGTCGATACGCAGTATTTT
CASSSETGAVDTQYF
>TRBJ2-7|once|TRBV18|NA
TGTGCCAGCTCACCACAGGGACCTGGGGCGGCTGCCCTCTACGAGCAGTACTTC
CASSPQGPGAAALYEQYF
>TRBJ2-5|few|TRBV5-1|NA
TGCGCCAGCAGCTTTGGACCCCGGCGGGAGACCCAGTACTTC
CASSFGPRRETQYF
>TRBJ2-7|NA|TRBV29-1|NA
TGCAGCGCTCAAGGACTCTCCGTTTGGGAGCAGTACTTC
CSAQGLSVWEQYF
>TRBJ2-3|NA|TRBV28|TRBD1
TGTGCCAGCAGTTTAAGACAGGGGATCCACATCGATACGCAGTATTTT
CASSLRQGIHIDTQYF
>TRBJ2-1|NA|TRBV11-2|TRBD2
TGTGCCAGCAGCTTAGATCCAAGGGCGGGAGGGCCGGGCAATGAGCAGTTCTTC
CASSLDPRAGGPGNEQFF
>TRBJ2-2|NA|TRBV12-3/TRBV12-4|NA
TGTGCCAGCAGTCCTGGGGACGGCACCGGGGAGCTGTTTTTT
CASSPGDGTGELFF
>TRBJ1-1|NA|TRBV6-1|NA
TGTGCCAGCAGTGTAAGGGCGGGGGTGGAGAACACTGAAGCTTTCTTT
CASSVRAGVENTEAFF
>TRBJ2-4|NA|TRBV4-1|NA
TGCGCCAGCAGCCAAACGGAAGCCAAAAACATTCAGTACTTC
CASSQTEAKNIQYF
>TRBJ2-2|many|TRBV5-1|TRBD2
TGCGCCAGCAGCTTGGGGCCTAGCGGGACCACCGGGGAGCTGTTTTTT
CASSLGPSGTTGELFF
>TRBJ2-3|few|TRBV12-3/TRBV12-4|NA
TGTGCCAGCAGTCCAGCGGTCCTTCCAACTAGCACAGATACGCAGTATTTT
CASSPAVLPTSTDTQYF
>TRBJ2-1|NA|TRBV9|NA
TGTGCCAGCAGCGTAGACGCGGGGAACTACAATGAGCAGTTCTTC
CASSVDAGNYNEQFF
>TRBJ1-5|few|TRBV7-8|TRBD1
TGTGCCAGCAGCGCCCGGACAGGAGGCAATCAGCCCCAGCATTTT
CASSARTGGNQPQHF
>TRBJ2-1|NA|TRBV7-3|NA
TGTGCCAGCAGCTTAACTGCACTATTATCCTACAATGAGCAGTTCTTC
CASSLTALLSYNEQFF